This T cell receptor (beta chain) was documented in a study of blood T cell repertoires in COVID-19. Study summary: T cells, B-cell-depleted T cells, or PBMCs provided the cDNA or gDNA that served as material.

Enrollees, roughly 18 to 95 years old, lived in around 23 US areas. Recovered status in Cohort 3 required two negative PCRs, clearance, or symptom resolution. As originally analysed: Using reference gene primer amplification, nucleated cell counts were estimated. TCRdb's table, derived via immunoSEQ multiplex PCR, lists solely in-frame clones and lacks some. That table is the source of V, J and clone size, and D and trimming were worked out from the DNA. The sample carries more than 150,000 clones, approximately 85% recorded once. Germline CDR1 is MNHEY and CDR2 is SVGAGI. The CDR3 sequence is 11 residues long. The trim removed 10 bases at V and 10 bases at J, leaving 4 bases unmatched. This clone was found once.

This chain uses TRBV6-5 with TRBJ1-4; 9 bases match TRBD1. Sample: PBMCs or T cells enriched from blood (not recorded which). This receptor was obtained from a man aged 40-55 years who had recovered from COVID-19. The CDR3 coding sequence is TGTGCCACCCGGACAGGGGTAAAACTGTTTTTT. This codes for CATRTGVKLFF.